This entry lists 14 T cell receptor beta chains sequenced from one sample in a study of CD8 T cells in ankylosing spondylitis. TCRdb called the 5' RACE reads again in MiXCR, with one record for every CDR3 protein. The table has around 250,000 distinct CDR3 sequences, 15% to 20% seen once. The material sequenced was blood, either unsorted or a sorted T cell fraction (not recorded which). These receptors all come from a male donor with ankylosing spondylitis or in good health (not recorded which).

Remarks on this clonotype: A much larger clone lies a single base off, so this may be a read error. The CDR3 spells CASSVGLGEKYF. In DNA form, the CDR3 reads TGTGCCAGCAGCGTAGGACTAGGGGAGAAGTACTTC. The J gene is TRBJ2-5, the V gene TRBV9; weak D call: TRBD2 (6 bases). CDR3 length: 12 amino acids. V gave up 0 bases and J gave up 12 bases, with 12 bases separating them. Germline V gene data show CDR1 as SGDLS and CDR2 as YYNGEE.

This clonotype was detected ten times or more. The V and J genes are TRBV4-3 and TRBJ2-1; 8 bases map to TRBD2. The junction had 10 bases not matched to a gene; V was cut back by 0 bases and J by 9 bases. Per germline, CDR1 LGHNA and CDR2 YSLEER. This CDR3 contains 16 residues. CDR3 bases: TGCGCCAGCAGCCAAGATCCAGCGGGAGAGCACAGTGAGCAGTTCTTC. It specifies CASSQDPAGEHSEQFF.

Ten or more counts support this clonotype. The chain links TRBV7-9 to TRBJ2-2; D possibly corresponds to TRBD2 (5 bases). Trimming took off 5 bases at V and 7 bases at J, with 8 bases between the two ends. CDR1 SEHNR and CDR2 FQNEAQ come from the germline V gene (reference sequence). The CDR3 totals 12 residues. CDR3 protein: CASSLGSGELFF. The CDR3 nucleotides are TGTGCCAGCAGCCTTGGGAGCGGGGAGCTGTTTTTT. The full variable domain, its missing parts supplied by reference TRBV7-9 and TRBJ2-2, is DTGVSQNPRHKITKRGQNVTFRCDPISEHNRLYWYRQTLGQGPEFLTYFQNEAQLEKSRLLSDRFSAERPKGSFSTLEIQRTEQGDSAMYLCASSLGSGELFFGEGSRLTVL.

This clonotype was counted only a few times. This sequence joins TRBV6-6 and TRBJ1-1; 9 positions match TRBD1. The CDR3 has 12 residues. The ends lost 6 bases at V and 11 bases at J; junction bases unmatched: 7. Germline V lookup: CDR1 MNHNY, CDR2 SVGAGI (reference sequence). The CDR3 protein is CASSTTGGKAFF. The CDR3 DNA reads TGTGCCAGCAGCACGACAGGGGGGAAGGCTTTCTTT.

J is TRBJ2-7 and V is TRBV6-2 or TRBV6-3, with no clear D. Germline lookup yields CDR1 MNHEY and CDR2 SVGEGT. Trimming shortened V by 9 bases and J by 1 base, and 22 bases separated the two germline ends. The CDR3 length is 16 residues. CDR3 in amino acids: CASSKWSDRPSYEQYF. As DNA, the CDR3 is TGTGCCAGTTCAAAGTGGAGCGATCGACCTTCCTACGAGCAGTACTTC.

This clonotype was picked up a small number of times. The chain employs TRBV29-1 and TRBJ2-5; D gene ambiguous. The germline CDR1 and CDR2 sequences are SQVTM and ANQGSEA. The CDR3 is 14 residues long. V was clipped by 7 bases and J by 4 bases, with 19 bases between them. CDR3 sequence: CSALSDFPGETQYF. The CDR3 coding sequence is TGCAGCGCCCTGAGTGACTTCCCGGGAGAGACCCAGTACTTC.

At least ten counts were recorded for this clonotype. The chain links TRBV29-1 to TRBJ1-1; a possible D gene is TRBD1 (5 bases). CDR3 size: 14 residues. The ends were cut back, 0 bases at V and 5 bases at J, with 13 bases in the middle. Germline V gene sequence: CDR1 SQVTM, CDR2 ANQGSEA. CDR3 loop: CSVEDQNGGTEAFF. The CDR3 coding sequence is TGCAGCGTTGAAGACCAGAACGGGGGGACTGAAGCTTTCTTT. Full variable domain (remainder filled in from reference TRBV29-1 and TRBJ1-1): SAVISQKPSRDICQRGTSLTIQCQVDSQVTMMFWYRQQPGQSLTLIATANQGSEATYESGFVIDKFPISRPNLTFSTLTVSNMSPEDSSIYLCSVEDQNGGTEAFFGQGTRLTVV.

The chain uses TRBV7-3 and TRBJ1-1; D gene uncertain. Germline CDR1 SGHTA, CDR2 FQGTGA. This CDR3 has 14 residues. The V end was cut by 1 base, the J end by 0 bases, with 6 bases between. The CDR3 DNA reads TGTGCCAGCAGCTTAATGAGGGTGAACACTGAAGCTTTCTTT. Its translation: CASSLMRVNTEAFF.

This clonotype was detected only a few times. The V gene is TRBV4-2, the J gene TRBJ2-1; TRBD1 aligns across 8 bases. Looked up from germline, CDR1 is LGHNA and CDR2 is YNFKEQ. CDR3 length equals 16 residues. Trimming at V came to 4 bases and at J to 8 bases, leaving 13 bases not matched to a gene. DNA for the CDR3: TGTGCCAGCAGCCCGGAAGGGACAGGAGGTATTTATGAGCAGTTCTTC. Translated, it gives CASSPEGTGGIYEQFF.

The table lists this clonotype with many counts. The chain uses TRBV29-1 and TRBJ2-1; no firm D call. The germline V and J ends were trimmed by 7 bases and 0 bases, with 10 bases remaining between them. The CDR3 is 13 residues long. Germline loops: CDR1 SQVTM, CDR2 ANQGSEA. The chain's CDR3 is CSAPSRSYNEQFF. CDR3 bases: TGCAGCGCCCCATCTCGCTCCTACAATGAGCAGTTCTTC.

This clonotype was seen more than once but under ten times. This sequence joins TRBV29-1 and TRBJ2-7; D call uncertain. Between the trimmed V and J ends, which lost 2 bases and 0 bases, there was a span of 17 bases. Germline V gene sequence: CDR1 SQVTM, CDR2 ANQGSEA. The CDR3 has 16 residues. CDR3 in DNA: TGCAGCGTTGAATTTTTGGGGTGGGCCGGCTCCTACGAGCAGTACTTC. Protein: CSVEFLGWAGSYEQYF.

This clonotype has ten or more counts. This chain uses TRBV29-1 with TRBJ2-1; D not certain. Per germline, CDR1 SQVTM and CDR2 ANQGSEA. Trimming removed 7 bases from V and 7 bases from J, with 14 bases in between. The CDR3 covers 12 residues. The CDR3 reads CSAELLGNEQFF. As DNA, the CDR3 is TGCAGCGCAGAGCTCTTGGGGAATGAGCAGTTCTTC.

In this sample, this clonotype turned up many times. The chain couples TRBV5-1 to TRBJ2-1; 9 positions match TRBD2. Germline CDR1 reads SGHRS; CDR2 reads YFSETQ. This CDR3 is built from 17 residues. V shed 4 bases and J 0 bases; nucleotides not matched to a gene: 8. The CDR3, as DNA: TGCGCCAGCAGCAGTACTAGCGGGCTAAGCTCCTACAATGAGCAGTTCTTC. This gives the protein CASSSTSGLSSYNEQFF.

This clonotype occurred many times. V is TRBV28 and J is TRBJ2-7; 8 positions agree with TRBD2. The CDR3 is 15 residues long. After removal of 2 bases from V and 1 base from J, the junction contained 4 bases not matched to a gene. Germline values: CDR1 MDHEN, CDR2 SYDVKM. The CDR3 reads CASSLSGSASYEQYF. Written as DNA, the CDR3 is TGTGCCAGCAGTTTAAGCGGGAGTGCATCCTACGAGCAGTACTTC.